These 9 T cell receptor beta chains share one sample of origin, sequenced in a study of blood T cell repertoires in COVID-19. Data came from immunoSEQ multiplex PCR; TCRdb stores just in-frame clones and leaves some out. There are under 300,000 clones in the sample; roughly 88% occur only once, and 2% to 2.5% lies in the top ten. The specimen was peripheral blood. These receptors all come from a woman in her forties who had recovered from COVID-19.

V usage is TRBV19 and J usage is TRBJ2-2; 8 nucleotides match TRBD1. J gave up 5 bases and V 7 bases, and 9 bases lay outside the gene matches. Looked up from germline, CDR1 is LNHDA and CDR2 is SQIVND (reference sequence). The length of the CDR3 is 15 residues. The CDR3 region is CASKSLDRVTGELFF. In nucleotides, the CDR3 is TGTGCCAGTAAGAGCCTGGACAGGGTGACCGGGGAGCTGTTTTTT. Looking up the rest from reference TRBV19 and TRBJ2-2 gives the full variable domain: DGGITQSPKYLFRKEGQNVTLSCEQNLNHDAMYWYRQDPGQGLRLIYYSQIVNDFQKGDIAEGYSVSREKKESFPLTVTSAQKNPTAFYLCASKSLDRVTGELFFGEGSRLTVL.

This chain links TRBV7-8 with TRBJ2-1; maybe TRBD2 (6 bases). The germline V gene has CDR1 SGHVS and CDR2 FQNEAQ. The CDR3 loop spans 16 amino acids. V lost 5 bases and J lost 6, with 20 bases in between. The CDR3 reads CASSHFERASPNEQFF. The CDR3 DNA reads as TGTGCCAGCAGCCATTTCGAGCGGGCCTCCCCCAATGAGCAGTTCTTC.

The chain combines TRBV21-1 with TRBJ2-1; TRBD1 reflects the table's D call only, with no check against the DNA. TRBV21-1 is deemed a pseudogene. The CDR3 is 14 residues long. As DNA, the CDR3 is TGTGCCAGCAGCAAAGAAACCAGTTTGAATGAGCAGTTCTTC. Residues: CASSKETSLNEQFF.

This clone was found a few times. V and J are TRBV4-1 and TRBJ1-6, with TRBD1 as a possible D gene (6 bases). This CDR3 comprises 17 residues. Trimming took off 0 bases at V and 9 bases at J, with 18 bases between the two ends. Germline V gene lookup returns CDR1 MGHRA and CDR2 YSYEKL. CDR3 loop: CASSQEGRTQGGSPLHF. Written as DNA, the CDR3 is TGCGCCAGCAGCCAAGAAGGTAGAACACAGGGTGGTTCACCCCTCCACTTT.

The DNA for the CDR3 is TGTGCCAGCAGCGTCGGACTAGCGGGCAGCGAGCAGTTCTTC. This encodes CASSVGLAGSEQFF. This chain uses TRBV5-5 with TRBJ2-1; 11 bases line up with TRBD2. The ends lost 4 bases at V and 10 bases at J; junction bases unmatched: 7. Per germline, CDR1 SGHKS and CDR2 YYEKEE (reference sequence). This CDR3 region has 14 residues.

The table lists this clone with a count of one. CDR3 protein: CASSPGGASADTQYF. The CDR3 DNA is TGTGCCAGCAGTCCAGGGGGCGCAAGTGCGGATACGCAGTATTTT. The V and J genes are TRBV6-2 or TRBV6-3 and TRBJ2-3, with 8 bases matching TRBD1. Germline V gene sequence: CDR1 MNHEY, CDR2 SVGEGT. V trimming: 5 bases; J trimming: 6 bases; junction bases outside the gene matches: 10. The CDR3 sequence is 15 residues long.

The V and J genes are TRBV19 and TRBJ1-1; 7 bases agree with TRBD1. The V gene end was trimmed by 4 bases and the J gene end by 8 bases; junction bases not matched to a gene: 4. Germline CDR1 reads LNHDA; CDR2 reads SQIVND (reference sequence). The CDR3 consists of 12 residues. This CDR3 reads CASSKRGREAFF. The DNA of the CDR3 is TGTGCCAGTAGTAAGAGGGGGCGAGAAGCTTTCTTT.

The genes are TRBV18 and TRBJ1-2; possibly TRBD1 for D (5 bases). This CDR3 is 12 amino acids long. CDR1 is KGHSH, CDR2 LQKENI, per germline. V lost 3 bases, J lost 7 bases, and 9 bases lay in between. The CDR3 DNA is TGTGCCAGCTCACCCGCCGGGGGTGGCTACACCTTC. Protein product: CASSPAGGGYTF.

The rearrangement uses TRBV30 and TRBJ2-7; D is possibly TRBD1 (6 bases). The germline gives CDR1 GTSNPN, CDR2 SVGIG (reference sequence). V lost 2 bases to trimming and J lost 5 bases, with 10 bases between them. The CDR3 totals 12 residues. The CDR3 DNA reads as TGTGCCTGGAGTCCCACAGGGAACGAGCAGTACTTC. It yields the protein CAWSPTGNEQYF.